This paragraph covers one T cell receptor beta chain sequence. These data come from a study of blood T cell repertoires in COVID-19. Study-wide background: Donors in the United States, Italy and Spain gave samples during acute or convalescent COVID-19. The analysed material was cDNA or gDNA that came from T cells, B-cell-depleted T cells, or PBMCs.

In the original processing: For nucleated cells, counts were estimated from reference gene primer amplification. Assay used: immunoSEQ multiplex PCR; TCRdb lists only in-frame clones, some missing. V and J calls and clone size are given by that table; D and trimming were obtained from the DNA. The sample records under 350,000 clones, approximately 88% being singletons. V gave up 2 bases and J gave up 8 bases; unmatched junction bases: 6. This CDR3 is built from 14 residues. CDR1 and CDR2 from the germline V gene are SGHRS and YFSETQ. Cohort 3 recovery required two negative PCRs, clearance, or symptom resolution.

The gene calls are TRBV5-1 and TRBJ2-1; 8 positions agree with TRBD1. Sequenced input: PBMCs or T cells enriched from blood (not recorded which). This TCR came from a woman aged 40 to 50 who had recovered from COVID-19. Written as DNA, the CDR3 is TGCGCCAGCAGCTTCGCAGGGGGCGGGGATGAGCAGTTCTTC. It is translated as CASSFAGGGDEQFF. Filled out from reference TRBV5-1 and TRBJ2-1, the complete variable domain reads KAGVTQTPRYLIKTRGQQVTLSCSPISGHRSVSWYQQTPGQGLQFLFEYFSETQRNKGNFPGRFSGRQFSNSRSEMNVSTLELGDSALYLCASSFAGGGDEQFFGPGTRLTVL.